The sequence of this T cell receptor beta chain was determined in a study of T cell repertoires in cytomegalovirus infection. Whole-study context: Signatures in public TCR beta sequences pointed to both CMV infection and matching HLA type. Overall study results and limits: CMV-specific TCR beta clonotypes restricted by HLA-C dominated the ex vivo response. Pooled public TCR beta family frequency picked out CMV carriers with the relevant HLA.

Germline CDR1 and CDR2: MNHEY and SVGEGT. V lost 8 bases, J lost 3 bases, and 14 bases lay in between. This CDR3 contains 15 residues. This clonotype was recorded at least ten times. Its antigen remains unknown. TCRdb analysed the reads with MiXCR anew, one entry per CDR3 protein. The sample shows some 110,000 distinct CDR3 sequences, about a tenth of them seen only once. The clonotype was recovered from a human donor in good health (CMV status not recorded). Some clones in this sample may be carry-over from other donors' samples. Sequencing was performed on PBMCs, sequenced either directly or after in vitro stimulation (not recorded which). V is TRBV6-2 or TRBV6-3 and J is TRBJ1-6; D is possibly TRBD1 (6 bases). Written as DNA, the CDR3 is TGTGCCAGCCCGAGGTGGGACATCTATAATTCACCCCTCCACTTT. It encodes CASPRWDIYNSPLHF.